The 8 T cell receptor beta chains presented below share a single source sample, sequenced in a study of OX40 agonist ivuxolimab in advanced cancers. The data were produced by immunoSEQ multiplex PCR, yet TCRdb's version contains in-frame clones alone and is incomplete. This table holds around 62,000 clones, approximately 89% found once. Material: CD4+ or CD8+ T cells sorted from blood, obtained in a trial of the OX40 agonist ivuxolimab. The receptor set was obtained from an adult with an advanced solid tumor such as melanoma, head and neck, liver or kidney cancer.

The chain combines TRBV12-5 with TRBJ2-3; D ambiguous. The CDR3 runs 15 residues. Per germline, CDR1 LGHNT and CDR2 FRNRAP. V was clipped by 2 bases and J by 2 bases, with 11 bases between them. CDR3 coding DNA: TGTGCTAGTGGTTTGCCTTCGACCGACACAGATACGCAGTATTTT. Encoded protein: CASGLPSTDTDTQYF. The entire variable domain, with the rest obtained from reference TRBV12-5 and TRBJ2-3, is as follows: DARVTQTPRHKVTEMGQEVTMRCQPILGHNTVFWYRQTMMQGLELLAYFRNRAPLDDSGMPKDRFSAEMPDATLATLKIQPSEPRDSAVYFCASGLPSTDTDTQYFGPGTRLTVL.

In this sample, this clone turned up once. The chain carries TRBV15 and TRBJ1-4; D gene ambiguous. This CDR3 is built from 17 residues. V was pared by 2 bases and J by 2 bases, with 15 bases between. The germline CDR1 and CDR2 sequences are LNHNV and YYDKDF (reference sequence). As DNA, the CDR3 is TGTGCCACCAGCAGAAATTCCCGGCCGGTTACTAATGAAAAACTGTTTTTT. It is translated as CATSRNSRPVTNEKLFF.

V gene TRBV2 combines with J gene TRBJ2-3; a possible D gene is TRBD2 (5 bases). In germline, CDR1 is SNHLY, CDR2 FYNNEI. V lost 7 bases to trimming and J lost 9 bases, with 17 bases between them. The CDR3 spans 13 residues. CDR3 DNA: TGTGCCAGCATCAATCGACTAACAATAACGCAGTATTTT. Encoded protein: CASINRLTITQYF. Using reference TRBV2 and TRBJ2-3 for the parts outside the CDR3, the full variable domain is EPEVTQTPSHQVTQMGQEVILRCVPISNHLYFYWYRQILGQKVEFLVSFYNNEISEKSEIFDDQFSVERPDGSNFTLKIRSTKLEDSAMYFCASINRLTITQYFGPGTRLTVL.

The chain joins TRBV18 to TRBJ2-7; 7 bases map to TRBD2. The CDR3 contains 17 residues. The germline V gene has CDR1 KGHSH and CDR2 LQKENI. Trimming removed 2 bases from V and 3 bases from J; junction bases left unmatched: 13. CDR3 bases: TGTGCCAGCTCACCAAGGGCTAGCGGAGGTGGGTACTACGAGCAGTACTTC. Translation: CASSPRASGGGYYEQYF.

This clone was found a few times. The rearrangement joins TRBV2 to TRBJ1-2; possible D gene TRBD1, 5 bases. The length of the CDR3 is 11 residues. The V end lost 8 bases, the J end lost 5 bases, and 9 bases lay between the germline ends. Germline V gene sequence: CDR1 SNHLY, CDR2 FYNNEI. CDR3 amino acids: CASGAGYGYTF. CDR3 DNA: TGTGCCAGCGGGGCAGGGTATGGCTACACCTTC.

In its sample, this clone is medium-sized. The chain is built from TRBV5-4 and TRBJ2-5; D remains unclear. The CDR3 is 13 residues long. The germline V gene has CDR1 SGHNT and CDR2 YYREEE (reference sequence). Trimming took off 0 bases at V and 2 bases at J, with 5 bases between the two ends. CDR3 DNA sequence: TGTGCCAGCAGCTTGGACCTTCAAGAGACCCAGTACTTC. Protein product: CASSLDLQETQYF. The variable domain in full, with the rest retrieved from reference TRBV5-4 and TRBJ2-5, is ETGVTQSPTHLIKTRGQQVTLRCSSQSGHNTVSWYQQALGQGPQFIFQYYREEENGRGNFPPRFSGLQFPNYSSELNVNALELDDSALYLCASSLDLQETQYFGPGTRLLVL.

The rearrangement uses TRBV29-1 and TRBJ2-2, with D uncertain. Trimming left V 7 bases short and J 10 bases short, with 19 bases between. The CDR3 covers 13 residues. Germline CDR1 and CDR2: SQVTM and ANQGSEA. The CDR3 DNA sequence: TGCAGCGGTGCCGCGACAAGGCAAGAGGAGCTGTTTTTT. It is translated as CSGAATRQEELFF.

The CDR3, as DNA: TGTGCCATCAGCCTAGGGGATTACTACAATGAGCAGTTCTTC. Translated, it gives CAISLGDYYNEQFF. The chain has TRBV10-3 and TRBJ2-1; D perhaps matches TRBD1 (5 bases). This CDR3 comprises 14 residues. Germline V gene data show CDR1 as ENHRY and CDR2 as SYGVKD. Trimming took off 6 bases at V and 3 bases at J, with 12 bases between the two ends.